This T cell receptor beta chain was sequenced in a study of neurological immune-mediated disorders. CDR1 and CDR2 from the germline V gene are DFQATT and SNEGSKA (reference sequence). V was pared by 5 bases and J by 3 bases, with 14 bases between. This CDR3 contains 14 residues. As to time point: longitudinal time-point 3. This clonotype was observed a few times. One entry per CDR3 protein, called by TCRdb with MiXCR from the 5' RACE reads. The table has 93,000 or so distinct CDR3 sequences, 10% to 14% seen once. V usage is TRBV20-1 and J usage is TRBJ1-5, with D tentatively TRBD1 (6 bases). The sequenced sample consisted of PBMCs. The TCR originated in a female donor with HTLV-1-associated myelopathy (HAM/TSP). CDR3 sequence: CSAFLTGYNQPQHF. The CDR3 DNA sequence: TGCAGTGCTTTCCTTACAGGGTACAATCAGCCCCAGCATTTT.